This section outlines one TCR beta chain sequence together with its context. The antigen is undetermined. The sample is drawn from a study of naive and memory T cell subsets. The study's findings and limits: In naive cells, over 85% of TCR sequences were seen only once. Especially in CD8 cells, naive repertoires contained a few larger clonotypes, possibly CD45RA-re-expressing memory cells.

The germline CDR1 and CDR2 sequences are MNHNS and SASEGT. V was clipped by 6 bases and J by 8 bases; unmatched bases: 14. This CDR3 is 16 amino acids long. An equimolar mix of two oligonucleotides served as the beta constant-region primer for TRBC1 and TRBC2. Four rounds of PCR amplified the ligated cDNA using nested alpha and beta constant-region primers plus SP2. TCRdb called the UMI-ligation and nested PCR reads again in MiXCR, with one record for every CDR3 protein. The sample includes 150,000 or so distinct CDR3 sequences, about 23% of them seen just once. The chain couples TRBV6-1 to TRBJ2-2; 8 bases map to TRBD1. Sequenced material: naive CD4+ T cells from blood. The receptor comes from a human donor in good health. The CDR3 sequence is CASRQFRDRTAGELFF. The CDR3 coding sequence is TGTGCCAGCAGGCAGTTCCGGGACAGGACCGCGGGGGAGCTGTTTTTT.